The clone carrying this T cell receptor (beta chain) occurred many times. Its matching antigen is unknown. The data are from a study of blood T cells in healthy people across ages. Together with a sample-barcoded 5' primer, a J-beta primer mix was included in a second PCR lasting roughly 6 to 12 cycles. Every sample produced at least 3 million CDR3-containing paired-end reads. MiXCR, applied by TCRdb to the 5' RACE reads, yields one record per CDR3 protein. The sample holds 650,000 or so distinct CDR3 sequences; approximately 52% are singletons and the top ten take roughly 14%. This CDR3 has 15 residues. From germline, CDR1 is LGHNA and CDR2 YNFKEQ. Germline trimming cut 0 bases from V and 5 bases from J; bases unmatched to any gene: 7. The study's findings and limits: A conclusive naive versus antigen-experienced comparison was prevented by the unsorted PBMCs. Versus aged donors, long-lived donors had higher diversity and more naive CD4+ cells.

Total RNA, at least 5.5 micrograms per sample, was extracted from PBMCs. What was sequenced was blood. The chain employs TRBV4-2 and TRBJ2-7; 7 nucleotides align to TRBD2. This TCR was recovered from a woman older than 75 in good health. The CDR3 loop reads CASSQERGGSHEQYF. In nucleotides, the CDR3 is TGTGCCAGCAGCCAAGAAAGGGGCGGGAGTCACGAGCAGTACTTC.